This T cell receptor beta chain was captured in a study of T-cell reconstitution after alpha-beta-depleted transplantation in children. The TCRbeta library was prepared with unique molecular identifiers. One entry per CDR3 protein, called by TCRdb with MiXCR from the PCR reads. The repertoire holds approximately 630,000 distinct CDR3 sequences, with around 13% as singletons. In its sample, this clonotype was seen a few times. What it binds is unknown. Study-level points and caveats: About two months after transplant, alpha-beta T cells reportedly came from several hundred expanded graft clones. From surviving recipient T cells and thymic progenitors came the high day-60 TCRbeta diversity observed in some patients. T-cell numbers and diversity, one year after transplant, stemmed largely from T cells that were newly produced.

The CDR3 length is 14 residues. The germline gives CDR1 SGHAT, CDR2 FQNNGV. V shed 5 bases and J shed 6 bases, with 17 bases lying between them. This material consisted of PBMCs, taken before TCRalphabeta/CD19-depleted stem cell transplant. This TCR was sampled from a girl aged 2 to 10 with congenital amegakaryocytic thrombocytopenia, due to receive a stem cell transplant. The chain has TRBV11-2 and TRBJ2-7; possibly TRBD2 for D (5 bases). CDR3 protein: CASSDRRLHFEQYF. Written as DNA, the CDR3 is TGTGCCAGCAGCGACCGGCGACTACACTTCGAGCAGTACTTC.